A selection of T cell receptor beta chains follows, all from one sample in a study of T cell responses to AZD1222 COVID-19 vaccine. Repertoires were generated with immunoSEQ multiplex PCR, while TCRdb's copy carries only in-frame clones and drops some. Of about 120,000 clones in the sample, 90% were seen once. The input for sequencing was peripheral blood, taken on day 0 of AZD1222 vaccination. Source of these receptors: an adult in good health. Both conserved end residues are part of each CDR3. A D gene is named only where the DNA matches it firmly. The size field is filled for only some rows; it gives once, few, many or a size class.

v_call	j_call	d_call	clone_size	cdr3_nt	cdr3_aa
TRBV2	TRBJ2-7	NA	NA	TGTGCCAGCAGCGTACAGGGTTACGAGCAGTACTTC	CASSVQGYEQYF
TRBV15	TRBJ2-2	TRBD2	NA	TGTGCCACCAGCAGAGCCGTACTAGCGGGGGGGCAAGCAACCGGGGAGCTGTTTTTT	CATSRAVLAGGQATGELFF
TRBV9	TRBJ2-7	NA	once	TGTGCCAGCAGCGTAGCGCCACTCTTTGGCGAGCAGTACTTC	CASSVAPLFGEQYF
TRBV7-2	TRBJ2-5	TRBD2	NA	TGTGCCAGCACCCTAGGGATAGCGGGGGTCCAAGAGACCCAGTACTTC	CASTLGIAGVQETQYF
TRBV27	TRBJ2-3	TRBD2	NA	TGTGCCAGCAGCCCCGCTAGCGGGGGACTTAGCACAGATACGCAGTATTTT	CASSPASGGLSTDTQYF
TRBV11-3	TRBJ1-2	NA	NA	TGTGCCAGCAAAGGTTCCAGGTCGAACTATGGCTACACCTTC	CASKGSRSNYGYTF
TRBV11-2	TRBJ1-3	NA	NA	TGTGCCAGCAGTACTTCCCGAAACACCATATATTTT	CASSTSRNTIYF
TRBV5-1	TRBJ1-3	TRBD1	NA	TGCGCCAGCAGCTACGGGACAGGGGGCAGGGGAAACACCATATATTTT	CASSYGTGGRGNTIYF
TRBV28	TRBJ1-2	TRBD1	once	TGTGCCAGCAGTCTAATAACAGGGGGTCGCGTAGGCTACACCTTC	CASSLITGGRVGYTF
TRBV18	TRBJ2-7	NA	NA	TGTGCCAGCTCCACAGTCAGTAACGAGCAGTACTTC	CASSTVSNEQYF
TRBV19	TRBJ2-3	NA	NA	TGTGCCAGTAGTATGAGTATTCCAGGGGCGAGCACAGATACGCAGTATTTT	CASSMSIPGASTDTQYF
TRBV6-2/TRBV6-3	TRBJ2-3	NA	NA	TGTGCCAGCAGTTACCCGAATTCGCAAGATACGCAGTATTTT	CASSYPNSQDTQYF
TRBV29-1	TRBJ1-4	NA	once	TGCAGCGTACCCGGGCCCTTAGAGGAAAAACTGTTTTTT	CSVPGPLEEKLFF
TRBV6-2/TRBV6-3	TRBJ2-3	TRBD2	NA	TGTGCCAGCAGTTCCGGGACTACTAGCACAGATACGCAGTATTTT	CASSSGTTSTDTQYF
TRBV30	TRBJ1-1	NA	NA	TGTGCCTGGAAGGTCAGTATGAACACTGAAGCTTTCTTT	CAWKVSMNTEAFF
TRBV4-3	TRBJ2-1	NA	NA	TGCGCCAGCAGCCAAGTCCTGTCAGGCGGAATTCAACTCTTC	CASSQVLSGGIQLF
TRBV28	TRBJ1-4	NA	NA	TGTGCCAGCAGTTTTCTTCGGGATGAACTGTTTTTT	CASSFLRDELFF
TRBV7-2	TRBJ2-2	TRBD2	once	TGTGCCAGCAGCCAAACACATACTAGCGCGACCGGGGAGCTGTTTTTT	CASSQTHTSATGELFF
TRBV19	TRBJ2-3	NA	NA	TGTGCCAGTAGTTGGGCAGGGGGCACAGATACGCAGTATTTT	CASSWAGGTDTQYF
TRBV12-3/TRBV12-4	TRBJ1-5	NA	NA	TGTGCCAGCACAAGCATCGGCAATCAGCCCCAGCATTTT	CASTSIGNQPQHF
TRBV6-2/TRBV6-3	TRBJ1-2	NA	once	TGTGCCAGCAGTTACTCGACAGCTAACTATGGCTACACCTTC	CASSYSTANYGYTF
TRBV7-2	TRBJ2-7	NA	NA	TGTGCCAGCAGCACTTTGAGGCGGGGGCCCACCTACGAGCAGTACTTC	CASSTLRRGPTYEQYF
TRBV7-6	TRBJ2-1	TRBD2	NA	TGTGCCAGCAGCTTAGATAGCGGGGGGGTGTGGAATGAGCAGTTCTTC	CASSLDSGGVWNEQFF
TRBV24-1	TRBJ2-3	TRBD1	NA	TGTGCCACCAGTGACGGGACAGATGCAGATACGCAGTATTTT	CATSDGTDADTQYF
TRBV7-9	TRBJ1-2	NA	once	TGTGCCAGCAGCTTCCAGGGAGGAGACGGCTACACCTTC	CASSFQGGDGYTF
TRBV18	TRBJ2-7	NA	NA	TGTGCCAGCTCACCCTCGACGGGTCCGGGCGAGCAGTACTTC	CASSPSTGPGEQYF
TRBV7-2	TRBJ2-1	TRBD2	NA	TGTGCCAGCAGCTCGCTCCGGGGACTAGCGGGCTACAATGAGCAGTTCTTC	CASSSLRGLAGYNEQFF
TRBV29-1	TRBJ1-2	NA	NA	TGCAGCGTTGATAGGGACTATGGCTACACCTTC	CSVDRDYGYTF
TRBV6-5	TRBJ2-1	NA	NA	TGTGCCAGCAGGAGTAGAAATGAGCAGTTCTTC	CASRSRNEQFF
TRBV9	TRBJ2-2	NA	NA	TGTGCCAGCAGCTCCCCATCCGGGACAAATACGGCGGGTTGGAGCGGGGAGCTGTTTTTT	CASSSPSGTNTAGWSGELFF
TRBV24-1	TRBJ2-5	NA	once	TGTGCCACCAGTGAGGTTTGGGACCCAAACGGAGAGACCCAGTACTTC	CATSEVWDPNGETQYF
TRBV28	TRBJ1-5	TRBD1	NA	TGTGCCAGCAGTTTGGACAGGGGAAGTGACCAGCCCCAGCATTTT	CASSLDRGSDQPQHF
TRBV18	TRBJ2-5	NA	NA	TGTGCCAGCTCGTCGACAGGACTCCAAGAGACCCAGTACTTC	CASSSTGLQETQYF
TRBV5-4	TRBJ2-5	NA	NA	TGTGCCAGCAGCTTGGGCACAGGGAGGGTAGAGACCCAGTACTTC	CASSLGTGRVETQYF
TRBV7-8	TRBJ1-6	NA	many	TGTGCCAGCACCCCGGGGGGTAATTCACCCCTCCACTTT	CASTPGGNSPLHF
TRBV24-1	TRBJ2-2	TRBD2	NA	TGTGCCACCTCGCGACTAGCGGGGGGGCCTGACACCGGGGAGCTGTTTTTT	CATSRLAGGPDTGELFF
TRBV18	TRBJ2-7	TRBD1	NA	TGTGCCAGCTCACCACCGACAGGGCATCCCTACGAGCAGTACTTC	CASSPPTGHPYEQYF
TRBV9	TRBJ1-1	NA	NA	TGTGCCAGCAGCGATGGGATTAAGGTCGTTACTGAAGCTTTCTTT	CASSDGIKVVTEAFF
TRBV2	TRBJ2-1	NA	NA	TGTGCCAGCAGTGTAGAAAGTAGCTCCTACAATGAGCAGTTCTTC	CASSVESSSYNEQFF